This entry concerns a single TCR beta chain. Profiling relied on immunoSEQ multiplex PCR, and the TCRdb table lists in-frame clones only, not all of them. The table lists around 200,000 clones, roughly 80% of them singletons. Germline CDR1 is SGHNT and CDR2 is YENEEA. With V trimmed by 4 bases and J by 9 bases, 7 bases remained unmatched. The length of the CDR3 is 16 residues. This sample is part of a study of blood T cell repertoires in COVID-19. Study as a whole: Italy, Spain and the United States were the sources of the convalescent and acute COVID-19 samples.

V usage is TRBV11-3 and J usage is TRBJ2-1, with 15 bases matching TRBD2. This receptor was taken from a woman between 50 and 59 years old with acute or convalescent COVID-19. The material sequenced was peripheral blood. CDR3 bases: TGTGCCAGCAGCTCAACCAGGACTAGCGGGAGGGGTGAGCAGTTCTTC. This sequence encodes CASSSTRTSGRGEQFF.